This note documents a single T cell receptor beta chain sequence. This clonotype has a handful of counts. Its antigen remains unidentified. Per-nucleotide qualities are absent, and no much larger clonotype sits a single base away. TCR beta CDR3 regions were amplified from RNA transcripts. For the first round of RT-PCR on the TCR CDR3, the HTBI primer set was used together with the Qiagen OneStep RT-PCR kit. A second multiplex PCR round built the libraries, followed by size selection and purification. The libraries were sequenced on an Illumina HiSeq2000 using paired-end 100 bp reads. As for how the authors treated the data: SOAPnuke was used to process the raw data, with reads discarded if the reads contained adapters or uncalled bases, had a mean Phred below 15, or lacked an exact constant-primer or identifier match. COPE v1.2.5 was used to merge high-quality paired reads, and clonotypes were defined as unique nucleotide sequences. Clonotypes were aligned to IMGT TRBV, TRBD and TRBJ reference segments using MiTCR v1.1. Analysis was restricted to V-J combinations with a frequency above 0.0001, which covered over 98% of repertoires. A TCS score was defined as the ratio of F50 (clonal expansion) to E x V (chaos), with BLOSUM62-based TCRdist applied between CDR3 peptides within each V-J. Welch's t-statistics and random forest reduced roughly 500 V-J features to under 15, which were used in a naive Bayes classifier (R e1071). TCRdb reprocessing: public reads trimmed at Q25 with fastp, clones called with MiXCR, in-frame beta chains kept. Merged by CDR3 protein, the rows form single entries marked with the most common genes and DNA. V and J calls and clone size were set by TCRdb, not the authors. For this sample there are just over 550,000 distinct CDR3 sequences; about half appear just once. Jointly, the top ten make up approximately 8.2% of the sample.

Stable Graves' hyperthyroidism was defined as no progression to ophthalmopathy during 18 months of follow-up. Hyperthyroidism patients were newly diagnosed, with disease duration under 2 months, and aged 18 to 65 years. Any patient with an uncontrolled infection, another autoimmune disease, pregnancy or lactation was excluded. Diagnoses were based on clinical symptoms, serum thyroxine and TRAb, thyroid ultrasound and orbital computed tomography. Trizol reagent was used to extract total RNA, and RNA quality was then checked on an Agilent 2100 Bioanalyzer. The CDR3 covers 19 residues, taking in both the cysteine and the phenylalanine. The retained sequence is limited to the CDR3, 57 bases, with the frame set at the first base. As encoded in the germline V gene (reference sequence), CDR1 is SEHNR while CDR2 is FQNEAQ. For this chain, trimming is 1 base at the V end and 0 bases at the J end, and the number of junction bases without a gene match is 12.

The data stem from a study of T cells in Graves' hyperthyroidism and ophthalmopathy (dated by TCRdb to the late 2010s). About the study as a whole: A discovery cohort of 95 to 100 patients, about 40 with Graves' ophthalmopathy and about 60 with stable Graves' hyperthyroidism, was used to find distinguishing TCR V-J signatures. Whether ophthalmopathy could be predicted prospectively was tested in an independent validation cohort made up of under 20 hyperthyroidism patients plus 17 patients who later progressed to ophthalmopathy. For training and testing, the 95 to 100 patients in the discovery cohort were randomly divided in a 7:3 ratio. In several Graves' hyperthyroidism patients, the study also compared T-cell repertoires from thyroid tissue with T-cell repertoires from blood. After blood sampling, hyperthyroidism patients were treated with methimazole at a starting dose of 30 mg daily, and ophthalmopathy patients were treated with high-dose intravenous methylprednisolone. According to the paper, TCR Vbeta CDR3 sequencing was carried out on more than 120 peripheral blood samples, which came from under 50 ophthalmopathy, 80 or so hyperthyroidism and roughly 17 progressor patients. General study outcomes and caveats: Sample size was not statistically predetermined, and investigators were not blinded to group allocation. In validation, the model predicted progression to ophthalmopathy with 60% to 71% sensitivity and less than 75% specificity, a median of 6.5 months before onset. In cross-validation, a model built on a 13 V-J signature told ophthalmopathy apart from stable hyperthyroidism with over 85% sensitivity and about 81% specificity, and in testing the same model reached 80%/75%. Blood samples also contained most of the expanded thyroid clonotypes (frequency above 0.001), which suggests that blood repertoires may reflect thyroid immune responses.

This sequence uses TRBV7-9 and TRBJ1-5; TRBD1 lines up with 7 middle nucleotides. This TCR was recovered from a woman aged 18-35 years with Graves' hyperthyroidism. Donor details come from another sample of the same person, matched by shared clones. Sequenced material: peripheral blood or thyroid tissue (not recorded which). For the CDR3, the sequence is CASSLETGFGPYSNQPQHF. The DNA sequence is TGTGCCAGCAGCTTAGAGACAGGGTTTGGCCCTTATAGCAATCAGCCCCAGCATTTT.